The clone carrying this T cell receptor beta chain rates as large. Its antigen is unidentified. The entry originates in a study of relationships among human T cell subsets. Study observations and caveats: Substantial CDR3 sharing among Th1, Th2 and regulatory cells suggested stochastic fate choice. T cell counts were not recorded for a couple of pan T samples. The seven subsets showed no significant differences in gene usage or CDR3 length.

V lost 8 bases to trimming and J lost 10 bases, with 12 bases between them. The CDR3 contains 11 residues. TCR alpha and beta CDR3s were amplified from mRNA by semiquantitative ARM-PCR. Exponential amplification used communal superprimers after tagged nested gene-specific primers in ARM-PCR. Before the second round, exonuclease removed the nested primers. TCRdb re-called the multiplex PCR reads with MiXCR, one entry per CDR3 protein. The sample lists about 4,700 distinct CDR3 sequences, roughly 80% occurring once. The chain recombines TRBV12-3 or TRBV12-4 with TRBJ2-1; D is uncertain. This clonotype originated in a man aged 35-49 years in good health. The source material was total T cells sorted from blood. The CDR3 nucleotides are TGTGCCAGCCGCTTAATTCGGGAGCAGTTCTTC. Translation gives CASRLIREQFF.